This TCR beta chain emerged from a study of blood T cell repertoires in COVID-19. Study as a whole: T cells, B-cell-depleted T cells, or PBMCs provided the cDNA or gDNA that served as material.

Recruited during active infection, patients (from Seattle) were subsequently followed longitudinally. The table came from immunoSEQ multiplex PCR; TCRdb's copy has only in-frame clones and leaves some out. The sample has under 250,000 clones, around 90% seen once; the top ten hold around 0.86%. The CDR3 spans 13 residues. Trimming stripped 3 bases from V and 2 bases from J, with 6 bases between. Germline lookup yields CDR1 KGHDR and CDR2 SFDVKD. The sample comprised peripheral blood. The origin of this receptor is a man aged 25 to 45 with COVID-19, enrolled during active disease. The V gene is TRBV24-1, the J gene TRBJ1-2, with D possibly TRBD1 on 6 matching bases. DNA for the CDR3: TGTGCCACCAGTGATGGACAGAACTATGGCTACACCTTC. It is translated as CATSDGQNYGYTF.